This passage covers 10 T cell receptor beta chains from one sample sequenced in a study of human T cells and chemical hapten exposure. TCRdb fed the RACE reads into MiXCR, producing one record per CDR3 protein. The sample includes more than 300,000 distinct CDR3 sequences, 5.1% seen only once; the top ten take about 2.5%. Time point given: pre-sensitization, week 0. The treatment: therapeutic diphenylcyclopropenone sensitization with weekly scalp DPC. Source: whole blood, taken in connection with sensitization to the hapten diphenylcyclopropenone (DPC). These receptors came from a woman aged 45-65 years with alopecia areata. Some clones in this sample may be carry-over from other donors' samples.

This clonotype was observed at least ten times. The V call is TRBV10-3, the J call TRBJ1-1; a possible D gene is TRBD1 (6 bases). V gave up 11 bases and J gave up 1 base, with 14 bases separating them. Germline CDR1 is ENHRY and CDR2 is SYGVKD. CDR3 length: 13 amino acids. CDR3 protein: CAAEGGGNTEAFF. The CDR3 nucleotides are TGTGCCGCCGAGGGAGGGGGGAACACTGAAGCTTTCTTT.

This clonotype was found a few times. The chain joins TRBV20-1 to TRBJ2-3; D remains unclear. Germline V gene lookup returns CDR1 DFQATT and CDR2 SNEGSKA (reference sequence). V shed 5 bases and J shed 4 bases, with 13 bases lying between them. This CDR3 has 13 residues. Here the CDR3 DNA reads TGCAGTGCTCCCATTATCCTCGCAGATACGCAGTATTTT. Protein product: CSAPIILADTQYF.

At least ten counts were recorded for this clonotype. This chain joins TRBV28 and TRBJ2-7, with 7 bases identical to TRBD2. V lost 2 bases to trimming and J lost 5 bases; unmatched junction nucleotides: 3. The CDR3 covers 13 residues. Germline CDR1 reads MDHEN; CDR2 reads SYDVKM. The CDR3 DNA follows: TGTGCCAGCAGTTTACGCGGGAGCAACGAGCAGTACTTC. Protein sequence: CASSLRGSNEQYF.

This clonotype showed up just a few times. In DNA form, the CDR3 reads TGTGCCAGCAGTGAAAATGCACCCCTCCACTTT. Protein sequence: CASSENAPLHF. J is TRBJ1-6 and V is TRBV6-1; D gene uncertain. With 2 bases removed from V and 11 bases from J, the gap between germline ends came to 4 bases. Germline CDR1 reads MNHNS; CDR2 reads SASEGT. This CDR3 region has 11 residues.

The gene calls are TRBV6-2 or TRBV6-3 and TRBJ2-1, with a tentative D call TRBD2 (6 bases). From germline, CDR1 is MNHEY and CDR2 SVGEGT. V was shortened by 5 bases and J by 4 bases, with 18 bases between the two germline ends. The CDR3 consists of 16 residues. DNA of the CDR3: TGTGCCAGCAGTCCCCCGGGAGTAATGGGATACAATGAGCAGTTCTTC. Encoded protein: CASSPPGVMGYNEQFF.

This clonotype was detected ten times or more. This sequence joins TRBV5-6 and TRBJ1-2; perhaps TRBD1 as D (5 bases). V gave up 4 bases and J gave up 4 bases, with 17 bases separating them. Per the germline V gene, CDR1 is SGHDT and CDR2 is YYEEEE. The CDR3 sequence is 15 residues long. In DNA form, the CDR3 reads TGTGCCAGCAGCCAACAGGTCGCCCCCTTCTATGGCTACACCTTC. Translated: CASSQQVAPFYGYTF.

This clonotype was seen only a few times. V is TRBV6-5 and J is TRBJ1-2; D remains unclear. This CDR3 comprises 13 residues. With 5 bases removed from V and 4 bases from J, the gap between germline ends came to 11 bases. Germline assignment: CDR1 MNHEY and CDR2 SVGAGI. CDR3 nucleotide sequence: TGTGCCAGCAGTCAAACAGACTTCTATGGCTACACCTTC. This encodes CASSQTDFYGYTF.

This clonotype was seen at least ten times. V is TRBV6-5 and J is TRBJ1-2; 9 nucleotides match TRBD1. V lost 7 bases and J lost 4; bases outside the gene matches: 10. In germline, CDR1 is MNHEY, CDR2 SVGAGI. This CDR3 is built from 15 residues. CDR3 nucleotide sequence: TGTGCCAGCACCAGGGGACAGGGCAGCGGCTATGGCTACACCTTC. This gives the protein CASTRGQGSGYGYTF.

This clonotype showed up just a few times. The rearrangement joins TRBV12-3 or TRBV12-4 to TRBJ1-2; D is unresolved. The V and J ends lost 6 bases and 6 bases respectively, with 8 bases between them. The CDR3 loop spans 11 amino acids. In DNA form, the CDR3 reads TGTGCCAGCAGGGGCCCTGATGGCTACACCTTC. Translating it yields CASRGPDGYTF.

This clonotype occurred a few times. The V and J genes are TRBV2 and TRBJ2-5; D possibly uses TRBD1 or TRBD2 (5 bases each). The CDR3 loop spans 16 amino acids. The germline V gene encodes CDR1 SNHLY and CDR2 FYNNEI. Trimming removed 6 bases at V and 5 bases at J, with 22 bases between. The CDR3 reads CASSTPPGRVPETQYF. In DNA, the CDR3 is TGTGCCAGCAGCACCCCTCCGGGACGCGTTCCGGAGACCCAGTACTTC. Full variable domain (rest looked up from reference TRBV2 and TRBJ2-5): EPEVTQTPSHQVTQMGQEVILRCVPISNHLYFYWYRQILGQKVEFLVSFYNNEISEKSEIFDDQFSVERPDGSNFTLKIRSTKLEDSAMYFCASSTPPGRVPETQYFGPGTRLLVL.